This T cell receptor (beta chain) derives from a study of technical replicates of blood from several donors. Assay: immunoSEQ multiplex PCR; the TCRdb copy retains only in-frame clones and omits some. Among tens of thousands of clones, 91% were seen once, and the ten largest hold roughly 0.38%. Germline CDR1 is SGHTA and CDR2 is FQGNSA. Deletions cut 5 bases from V and 9 bases from J, with 19 bases between. The CDR3 spans 14 residues. The chain carries TRBV7-2 and TRBJ1-2, with D uncertain. The specimen was T cells isolated from PBMCs. The TCR sequence derives from a human donor in good health. Some clones in this sample may be carry-over from other donors' samples. CDR3 loop: CASSAPYSFSSYTF. The DNA for the CDR3 is TGTGCCAGCAGCGCTCCTTATTCCTTCAGTAGCTACACCTTC.